This is a list of T cell receptor beta chains from one sample in a study of T cell responses to AZD1222 COVID-19 vaccine. Profiled with immunoSEQ multiplex PCR; TCRdb holds only in-frame clones, not every one. The sample lists over 150,000 clones; around nine tenths were seen once. The sequences come from peripheral blood, collected on day 0 of AZD1222 vaccination. The receptors derive from an adult in good health. Each CDR3 is given without its conserved first and last residue. The listing skips clone size in some rows; elsewhere it reads once, few, many or a size class.

V	J	size	CDR3
TRBV5-6	TRBJ2-5	once	ASSLGGLAGSETQY
TRBV30	TRBJ1-1	-	AWSLTGDTEAF
TRBV12-3/TRBV12-4	TRBJ2-7	-	ASSRGAKYEQY
TRBV7-7	TRBJ2-2	-	ASSLGSPGGNTGELF
TRBV6-2/TRBV6-3	TRBJ2-7	-	ASSYSGASYEQY
TRBV3-1/TRBV3-2	TRBJ1-2	-	ASSQDWGRGGRLYGYT
TRBV4-3	TRBJ1-1	-	ASSQDMGDVYTEAF
TRBV7-2	TRBJ1-2	-	ASSMGQLYGYT
TRBV28	TRBJ1-1	once	ASRHYTEAF
TRBV7-9	TRBJ2-7	-	ASSRGQGNYEQY
TRBV5-4	TRBJ2-1	few	ASTGTSKSTYNEQF
TRBV27	TRBJ2-3	-	ASSFSRGGTDTQY
TRBV6-5	TRBJ2-5	-	ASRQLGPRETQY
TRBV11-2	TRBJ1-2	-	ASNPLGYGYT
TRBV5-1	TRBJ2-7	-	ASSPGQLYEQY
TRBV3-1/TRBV3-2	TRBJ1-5	-	ASSQTSTGGGQPQH
TRBV9	TRBJ2-5	-	ASSVELWETQY
TRBV28	TRBJ1-2	-	ASSPPGQGNYGYT
TRBV27	TRBJ2-1	-	ASSLQGGYEQF
TRBV6-2/TRBV6-3	TRBJ2-5	-	ASSRYRISGVQETQY
TRBV6-6	TRBJ2-2	few	ASRRLGELF
TRBV10-2	TRBJ2-7	-	ASRTTGGGSYEQY
TRBV19	TRBJ2-7	-	ASSIRGGDEQY
TRBV4-3	TRBJ1-3	-	ASSQEMGNTIY
TRBV7-9	TRBJ1-2	-	ASSSDRDYGYT
TRBV9	TRBJ2-3	-	ASSVAGRGTDTQY
TRBV5-4	TRBJ1-1	-	ASSPSGQVNTEAF
TRBV11-3	TRBJ2-5	-	ASSLGQQETQY
TRBV7-2	TRBJ2-3	-	ASSFSEGAGVLADTQY
TRBV19	TRBJ2-7	-	ASTNNRAYEQY
TRBV5-4	TRBJ1-5	-	ASSLGGANQPQH
TRBV2	TRBJ2-1	-	ASSPSSYNEQF
TRBV3-1/TRBV3-2	TRBJ1-5	once	ASSPTATWNQPQH
TRBV7-2	TRBJ1-3	-	ASSLSQIGGNTIY
TRBV27	TRBJ1-2	-	ASWTGGRNGYT
TRBV2	TRBJ1-5	-	ASSEVGQGINQPQH
TRBV2	TRBJ1-2	-	ASSDTYGYT
TRBV7-3	TRBJ1-3	few	ASSSGPSSGNTIY
TRBV5-1	TRBJ2-3	-	ASSLRGLGTDTQY
TRBV11-3	TRBJ2-2	-	ASSSPFGELF
TRBV2	TRBJ2-7	-	ASKGEAYEQY
TRBV7-2	TRBJ2-5	once	ASSPRMGGQETQY
TRBV5-6	TRBJ1-2	-	ASSPGTGKGAGYT
TRBV6-5	TRBJ2-7	-	ASSILAGGGYEQY
TRBV11-1	TRBJ2-3	-	ASSHQTRLPTDTQY
TRBV30	TRBJ1-5	many	AWSVVGRGNQPQH
TRBV6-2/TRBV6-3	TRBJ2-2	-	ASSSIGTSGRNTGELF
TRBV19	TRBJ1-4	-	ASSSGTGTTNEKLF
TRBV18	TRBJ2-7	-	ASSPPLPRREQY
TRBV7-2	TRBJ1-6	few	ASSSPDRGSYNSPLH
TRBV28	TRBJ1-1	-	ASSEGGKGTEAF